The 28 T cell receptor beta chains reported below all come from one sample, sequenced in a study of metastatic and nonmetastatic thyroid tumors. TCRdb re-called clones from the PCR reads using MiXCR. The sample consists of about 21,000 clones, roughly 18% of them appearing once. Patients were all untreated before their thyroid surgery. The sample comprised blood. These receptors came from a male donor with papillary thyroid cancer or a benign thyroid nodule (not recorded which). Some clones in this sample may be carry-over from other donors' samples.

This clone was detected ten times or more. This chain's CDR3 is CAWRTDRGTEAFF. As DNA, the CDR3 is TGTGCCTGGAGGACTGACAGGGGGACTGAAGCTTTCTTT. The chain joins TRBV30 to TRBJ1-1, with 9 bases lining up with TRBD1. J gave up 5 bases and V 3 bases, and 4 bases lay outside the gene matches. Germline CDR1 and CDR2: GTSNPN and SVGIG (reference sequence). The CDR3 is 13 residues long.

This sequence joins TRBV4-1 and TRBJ2-1, with D unclear. The CDR3 loop spans 15 amino acids. Germline lookup yields CDR1 MGHRA and CDR2 YSYEKL. Trimming pared 4 bases from V and 4 bases from J, leaving 14 bases between. The CDR3 loop reads CASSRLPGPYNEQFF. The CDR3 DNA follows: TGCGCCAGCAGCCGTTTGCCGGGTCCTTACAATGAGCAGTTCTTC.

This clone was observed at least ten times. The chain recombines TRBV7-9 with TRBJ2-7, with 8 bases matching TRBD2. Germline CDR1 reads SEHNR; CDR2 reads FQNEAQ (reference sequence). J was trimmed by 4 bases and V by 6 bases; bases with no gene match: 11. The CDR3 totals 15 residues. CDR3 amino acids: CASSPLSGMRYEQYF. In nucleotides, the CDR3 is TGTGCCAGCAGTCCCCTTAGCGGGATGAGGTACGAGCAGTACTTC.

This clone is medium-sized (0.01 to 0.1%) in the sample. The rearrangement links TRBV6-1 to TRBJ1-2; TRBD1 is a possible D gene (5 bases). V lost 1 base, J lost 5 bases, and 14 bases lay in between. This CDR3 comprises 15 residues. The germline CDR1 and CDR2 sequences are MNHNS and SASEGT. The CDR3 nucleotides are TGTGCCAGCAGTGAAGAAGGGGCCATTGGATATGGCTACACCTTC. Translated, it gives CASSEEGAIGYGYTF.

In its sample, this clone was seen many times. The chain joins TRBV12-3 or TRBV12-4 to TRBJ2-1, with 9 bases matching TRBD2. V trimming: 4 bases; J trimming: 8 bases; junction bases outside the gene matches: 9. This CDR3 region has 15 residues. CDR3 residues: CASSSTSGLGDEQFF. CDR3 sequence (DNA): TGTGCCAGCAGTTCGACTAGCGGACTAGGCGATGAGCAGTTCTTC.

The chain combines TRBV19 with TRBJ1-2, with unresolved D. This CDR3 has 12 amino acids. V was trimmed by 3 bases and J by 3 bases, leaving 5 bases between them. Looked up from germline, CDR1 is LNHDA and CDR2 is SQIVND (reference sequence). The CDR3 DNA reads TGTGCCAGTAGTATGGACCACTATGGCTACACCTTC. Its protein is CASSMDHYGYTF.

In its sample, this clone was seen many times. This chain connects TRBV2 to TRBJ2-1, with D possibly being TRBD2 (6 bases). The V and J ends lost 11 bases and 3 bases respectively, with 20 bases between them. Germline V gene data show CDR1 as SNHLY and CDR2 as FYNNEI. The CDR3 is made up of 15 amino acids. The CDR3 loop is CAGAEEGLGYNEQFF. The CDR3 DNA is TGTGCCGGGGCGGAGGAGGGACTGGGCTACAATGAGCAGTTCTTC.

The V and J genes are TRBV10-2 and TRBJ2-7, with 7 bases that match TRBD2. This CDR3 is built from 15 residues. CDR1 is WSHSY and CDR2 is SAAADI in the germline V gene. With 8 bases clipped from V and 2 bases from J, the junction kept 12 bases outside the gene matches. CDR3 residues: CASAGPGGRTYEQYF. Written as DNA, the CDR3 is TGCGCCAGCGCCGGGCCTGGCGGGAGAACCTACGAGCAGTACTTC.

Worth noting for this clone: With a much larger clone just one base away, this may be a read error. The chain carries TRBV10-3 and TRBJ2-5, with D tentatively TRBD1 (6 bases). The CDR3 sequence is 13 residues long. Germline loops: CDR1 ENHRY, CDR2 SYGVKD. V shed 5 bases and J shed 5 bases, with 12 bases lying between them. CDR3 nucleotide sequence: TGTGCCATCAGTTGTCAGGGGATGGAGACCCAGTACTTC. Protein: CAISCQGMETQYF.

The CDR3 nucleotides are TGCGCCAGCAGCCCAGATCGGACCAGGGAGTACGAGCAGTACTTC. This encodes CASSPDRTREYEQYF. This chain connects TRBV4-1 to TRBJ2-7; D tentatively reads TRBD1 or TRBD2 (5 bases each). CDR3 length: 15 residues. Germline CDR1 and CDR2: MGHRA and YSYEKL. Trimming left V 4 bases short and J 4 bases short, with 17 bases between.

In regard to this clone: This may stem from a read error, because a much larger clone lies one nucleotide away. The chain combines TRBV9 with TRBJ2-1; no definite D call. Trimming removed 1 base at V and 10 bases at J, with 9 bases between. The CDR3 spans 12 residues. The V gene's germline CDR1 is SGDLS and CDR2 YYNGEE. CDR3 protein: CASSVSRVEQFF. The CDR3 coding sequence is TGTGCCAGCAGCGTATCCCGAGTCGAGCAGTTCTTC. Full variable domain (rest looked up from reference TRBV9 and TRBJ2-1): DSGVTQTPKHLITATGQRVTLRCSPRSGDLSVYWYQQSLDQGLQFLIQYYNGEERAKGNILERFSAQQFPDLHSELNLSSLELGDSALYFCASSVSRVEQFFGPGTRLTVL.

This clone was seen a few times. The chain combines TRBV2 with TRBJ1-6; D gene unclear. The length of the CDR3 is 14 residues. Trimming cost V 5 bases and J 11 bases, with 16 bases left between them. Germline loops: CDR1 SNHLY, CDR2 FYNNEI. The CDR3 loop reads CASSLGPPAAPLHF. The DNA of the CDR3 is TGTGCCAGCAGTTTGGGCCCCCCCGCGGCACCCCTCCACTTT.

This clone was seen only a few times. V usage is TRBV5-5 and J usage is TRBJ2-5; D gene uncertain. CDR3 length equals 12 residues. Germline-derived CDR1 and CDR2 are SGHKS and YYEKEE (reference sequence). V lost 1 base, J lost 5 bases, and 6 bases lay in between. The CDR3 nucleotides read TGTGCCAGCAGCTTGATAGAGGAGACCCAGTACTTC. As protein: CASSLIEETQYF.

The chain is built from TRBV12-3 or TRBV12-4 and TRBJ1-6; D gene unclear. This CDR3 has 17 amino acids. V was trimmed by 7 bases and J by 0 bases, leaving 16 bases between them. The CDR3 spells CASTLGSPSSYNSPLHF. The CDR3, as DNA: TGTGCCAGCACCCTGGGGAGCCCGAGCTCCTATAATTCACCCCTCCACTTT.

This clone was counted only a few times. This rearrangement joins TRBV7-2 to TRBJ2-1; TRBD2 matches at 13 bases. V was pared by 0 bases and J by 8 bases, with 4 bases of the junction left unmatched. The CDR3 is made up of 16 amino acids. Germline V gene data show CDR1 as SGHTA and CDR2 as FQGNSA. As DNA, the CDR3 is TGTGCCAGCAGCTTAGCACCGGGACTAGCGGGGTATGAGCAGTTCTTC. Protein sequence: CASSLAPGLAGYEQFF.

This clone was found many times. This chain links TRBV20-1 with TRBJ2-1, with 14 bases aligning to TRBD2. Looked up from germline, CDR1 is DFQATT and CDR2 is SNEGSKA (reference sequence). The junction had 3 bases not matched to a gene; V was cut back by 1 base and J by 7 bases. The CDR3 consists of 15 residues. This chain's CDR3 is CSARGLAGGPNEQFF. In DNA form, the CDR3 reads TGCAGTGCTAGAGGACTAGCGGGGGGGCCTAATGAGCAGTTCTTC.

The chain carries TRBV6-2 or TRBV6-3 and TRBJ2-3; D perhaps matches TRBD2 (6 bases). Looked up from germline, CDR1 is MNHEY and CDR2 is SVGEGT. This CDR3 has 13 residues. Deletions cut 6 bases from V and 5 bases from J, with 12 bases between. The CDR3 DNA reads TGTGCCAGCAGAGGGCTAGCGAGAGATACGCAGTATTTT. The encoded protein is CASRGLARDTQYF.

This clone was observed many times. V gene TRBV7-8 combines with J gene TRBJ2-1; no clear D. The CDR3 length is 13 residues. V dropped 0 bases and J dropped 7 bases, with 7 bases sitting between them. Germline CDR1 is SGHVS and CDR2 is FQNEAQ. The CDR3 sequence: CASSLALGNEQFF. CDR3 coding DNA: TGTGCCAGCAGCTTAGCGCTGGGGAATGAGCAGTTCTTC.

Note on this clone: Compared with germline, one end of the junction differs, possibly owing to a read error. The chain uses TRBV7-9 and TRBJ2-1; D not certain. This CDR3 contains 14 residues. Germline-derived CDR1 and CDR2 are SEHNR and FQNEAQ (reference sequence). CDR3 in amino acids: CASSPPGSNNEQFF. For the CDR3, the DNA is TGTGCCAGCAGCCCCCCGGGCTCCAACAATGAGCAGTTCTTC.

Of note for this clone: A read error may produce the germline difference seen at one junction end. The gene calls are TRBV12-3 or TRBV12-4 and TRBJ1-5; 7 nucleotides align to TRBD1. The CDR3 has 15 residues. CDR3 nucleotide sequence: TGTGCCAGCAGTTTAGTCACAGGGGCGGGACATCCCCATCATTTT. Translated: CASSLVTGAGHPHHF.

The chain couples TRBV11-1 to TRBJ2-2; TRBD2 aligns across 7 bases. After removal of 1 base from V and 1 base from J, the junction contained 12 bases not matched to a gene. Germline assignment: CDR1 SGHAT and CDR2 FQDESV (reference sequence). The CDR3 loop spans 19 amino acids. The CDR3 protein is CASSLEAGRRGKNTGELFF. CDR3 nucleotide sequence: TGTGCCAGCAGCTTAGAAGCGGGGAGGCGCGGGAAGAACACCGGGGAGCTGTTTTTT.

In this sample, this clone turned up once. This chain uses TRBV5-1 with TRBJ2-5; D is unresolved. The tail of the sequence fits TRBJ2-1 better, so the J call may be wrong. This CDR3 has 13 residues. Per germline, CDR1 SGHRS and CDR2 YFSETQ. The CDR3 loop is CASSFAGVYEQFF. The CDR3 DNA sequence: TGCGCCAGCAGCTTTGCTGGAGTGTATGAGCAGTTCTTC.

The chain combines TRBV5-1 with TRBJ1-2; TRBD1 aligns across 7 bases. CDR1 is SGHRS and CDR2 is YFSETQ in the germline V gene. This CDR3 is built from 14 residues. V gave up 4 bases and J gave up 6 bases; unmatched junction bases: 9. The CDR3 nucleotides are TGCGCCAGCAGCGAGGGACGCCAGGGGGATGGCTACACCTTC. Amino acid sequence: CASSEGRQGDGYTF.

The chain employs TRBV20-1 and TRBJ2-7, with TRBD2 matching 9 bases. The J segment lost 0 bases and the V segment lost 3 bases, leaving 6 bases of the junction unmatched. The germline CDR1 and CDR2 sequences are DFQATT and SNEGSKA (reference sequence). The CDR3 has 15 residues. The CDR3 here is CSASLPSGVSYEQYF. For the CDR3, the DNA is TGCAGTGCTAGCTTGCCTAGCGGGGTCTCCTACGAGCAGTACTTC.

A remark on this clone: A read error is possible here, since a much larger clone lies one base away. J is TRBJ2-5 and V is TRBV29-1, with D perhaps matching TRBD1 or TRBD2 (6 bases each). Germline-derived CDR1 and CDR2 are SQVTM and ANQGSEA. The V gene lost 5 bases and the J gene lost 4 bases, with 20 bases spanning the gap. The length of the CDR3 is 15 residues. CDR3 nucleotides: TGCAGCGTTAGGACTATCGGGGGCCTCAGAGAGACCCAGTACTTC. It codes for CSVRTIGGLRETQYF.

Ten or more counts support this clone. The chain couples TRBV5-1 to TRBJ2-3; D perhaps matches TRBD1 (5 bases). Germline loops: CDR1 SGHRS, CDR2 YFSETQ. The CDR3 is 13 residues long. V lost 3 bases and J 6 bases, leaving 11 bases between the germline ends. For the CDR3, the DNA is TGCGCCAGCAGCTCAACAGGCGAGGATACGCAGTATTTT. This codes for CASSSTGEDTQYF.

V and J are TRBV3-1 and TRBJ1-1, with 7 bases matching TRBD1. The CDR3 contains 13 residues. The junction had 1 base not matched to a gene; V was cut back by 1 base and J by 5 bases. Germline CDR1 reads LGHDT; CDR2 reads YNNKEL (reference sequence). In nucleotides, the CDR3 is TGTGCCAGCAGCCAAGCAGGGGGGACTGAAGCTTTCTTT. It codes for CASSQAGGTEAFF.

The chain is built from TRBV11-2 and TRBJ1-4; TRBD1 matches 12 bases. Per the germline V gene, CDR1 is SGHAT and CDR2 is FQNNGV. This CDR3 region has 17 residues. The V and J ends lost 4 bases and 2 bases, in that order; junction bases with no gene match: 5. The CDR3 loop is CASSSRDRGLTNEKLFF. In DNA, the CDR3 is TGTGCCAGCAGCTCCCGGGACAGGGGGCTTACTAATGAAAAACTGTTTTTT.